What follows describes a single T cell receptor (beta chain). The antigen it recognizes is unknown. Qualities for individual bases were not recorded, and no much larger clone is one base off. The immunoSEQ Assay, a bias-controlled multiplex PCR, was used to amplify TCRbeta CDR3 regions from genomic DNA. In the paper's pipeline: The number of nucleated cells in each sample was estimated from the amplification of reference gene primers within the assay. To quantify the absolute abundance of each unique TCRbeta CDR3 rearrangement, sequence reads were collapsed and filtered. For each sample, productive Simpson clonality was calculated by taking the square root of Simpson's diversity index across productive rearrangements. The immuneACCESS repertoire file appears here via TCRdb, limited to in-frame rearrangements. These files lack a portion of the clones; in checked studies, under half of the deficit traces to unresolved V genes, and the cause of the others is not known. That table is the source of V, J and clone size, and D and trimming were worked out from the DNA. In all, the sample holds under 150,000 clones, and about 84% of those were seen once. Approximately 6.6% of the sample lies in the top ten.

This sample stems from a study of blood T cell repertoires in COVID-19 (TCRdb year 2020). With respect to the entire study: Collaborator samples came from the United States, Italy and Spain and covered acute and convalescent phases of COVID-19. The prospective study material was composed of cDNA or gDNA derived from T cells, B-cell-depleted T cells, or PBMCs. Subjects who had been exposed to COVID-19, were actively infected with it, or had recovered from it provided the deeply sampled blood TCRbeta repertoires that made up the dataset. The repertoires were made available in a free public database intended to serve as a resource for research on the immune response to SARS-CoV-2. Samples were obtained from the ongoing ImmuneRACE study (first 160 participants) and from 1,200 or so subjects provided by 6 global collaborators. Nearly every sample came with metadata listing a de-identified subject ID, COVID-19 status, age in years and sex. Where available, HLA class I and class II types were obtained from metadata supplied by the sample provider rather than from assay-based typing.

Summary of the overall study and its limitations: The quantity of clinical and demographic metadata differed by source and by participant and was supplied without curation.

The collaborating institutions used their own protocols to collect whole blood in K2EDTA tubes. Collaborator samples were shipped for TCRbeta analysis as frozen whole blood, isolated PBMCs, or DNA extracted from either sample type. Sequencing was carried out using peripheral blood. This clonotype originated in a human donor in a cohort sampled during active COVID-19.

The DNA reads as follows: TGTGCTAGTGGTTTGGTAGCAGGGTGGGACACCGGGGAGCTGTTTTTT. It specifies CASGLVAGWDTGELFF. The V and J genes are TRBV12-5 and TRBJ2-2; a tentative D match to TRBD1 spans 5 bases. The germline V gene yields LGHNT for CDR1 and FRNRAP for CDR2. The junction carries 11 bases between V and J, which are trimmed by 0 bases and 3 bases respectively. Reading from cysteine to phenylalanine, the CDR3 counts 16 amino acids. This entry keeps only the CDR3 DNA: 48 bases, framed from base 1. Outside the CDR3, residues come from the reference TRBV12-5 and TRBJ2-2 proteins, so the full variable domain is: DARVTQTPRHKVTEMGQEVTMRCQPILGHNTVFWYRQTMMQGLELLAYFRNRAPLDDSGMPKDRFSAEMPDATLATLKIQPSEPRDSAVYFCASGLVAGWDTGELFFGEGSRLTVL.